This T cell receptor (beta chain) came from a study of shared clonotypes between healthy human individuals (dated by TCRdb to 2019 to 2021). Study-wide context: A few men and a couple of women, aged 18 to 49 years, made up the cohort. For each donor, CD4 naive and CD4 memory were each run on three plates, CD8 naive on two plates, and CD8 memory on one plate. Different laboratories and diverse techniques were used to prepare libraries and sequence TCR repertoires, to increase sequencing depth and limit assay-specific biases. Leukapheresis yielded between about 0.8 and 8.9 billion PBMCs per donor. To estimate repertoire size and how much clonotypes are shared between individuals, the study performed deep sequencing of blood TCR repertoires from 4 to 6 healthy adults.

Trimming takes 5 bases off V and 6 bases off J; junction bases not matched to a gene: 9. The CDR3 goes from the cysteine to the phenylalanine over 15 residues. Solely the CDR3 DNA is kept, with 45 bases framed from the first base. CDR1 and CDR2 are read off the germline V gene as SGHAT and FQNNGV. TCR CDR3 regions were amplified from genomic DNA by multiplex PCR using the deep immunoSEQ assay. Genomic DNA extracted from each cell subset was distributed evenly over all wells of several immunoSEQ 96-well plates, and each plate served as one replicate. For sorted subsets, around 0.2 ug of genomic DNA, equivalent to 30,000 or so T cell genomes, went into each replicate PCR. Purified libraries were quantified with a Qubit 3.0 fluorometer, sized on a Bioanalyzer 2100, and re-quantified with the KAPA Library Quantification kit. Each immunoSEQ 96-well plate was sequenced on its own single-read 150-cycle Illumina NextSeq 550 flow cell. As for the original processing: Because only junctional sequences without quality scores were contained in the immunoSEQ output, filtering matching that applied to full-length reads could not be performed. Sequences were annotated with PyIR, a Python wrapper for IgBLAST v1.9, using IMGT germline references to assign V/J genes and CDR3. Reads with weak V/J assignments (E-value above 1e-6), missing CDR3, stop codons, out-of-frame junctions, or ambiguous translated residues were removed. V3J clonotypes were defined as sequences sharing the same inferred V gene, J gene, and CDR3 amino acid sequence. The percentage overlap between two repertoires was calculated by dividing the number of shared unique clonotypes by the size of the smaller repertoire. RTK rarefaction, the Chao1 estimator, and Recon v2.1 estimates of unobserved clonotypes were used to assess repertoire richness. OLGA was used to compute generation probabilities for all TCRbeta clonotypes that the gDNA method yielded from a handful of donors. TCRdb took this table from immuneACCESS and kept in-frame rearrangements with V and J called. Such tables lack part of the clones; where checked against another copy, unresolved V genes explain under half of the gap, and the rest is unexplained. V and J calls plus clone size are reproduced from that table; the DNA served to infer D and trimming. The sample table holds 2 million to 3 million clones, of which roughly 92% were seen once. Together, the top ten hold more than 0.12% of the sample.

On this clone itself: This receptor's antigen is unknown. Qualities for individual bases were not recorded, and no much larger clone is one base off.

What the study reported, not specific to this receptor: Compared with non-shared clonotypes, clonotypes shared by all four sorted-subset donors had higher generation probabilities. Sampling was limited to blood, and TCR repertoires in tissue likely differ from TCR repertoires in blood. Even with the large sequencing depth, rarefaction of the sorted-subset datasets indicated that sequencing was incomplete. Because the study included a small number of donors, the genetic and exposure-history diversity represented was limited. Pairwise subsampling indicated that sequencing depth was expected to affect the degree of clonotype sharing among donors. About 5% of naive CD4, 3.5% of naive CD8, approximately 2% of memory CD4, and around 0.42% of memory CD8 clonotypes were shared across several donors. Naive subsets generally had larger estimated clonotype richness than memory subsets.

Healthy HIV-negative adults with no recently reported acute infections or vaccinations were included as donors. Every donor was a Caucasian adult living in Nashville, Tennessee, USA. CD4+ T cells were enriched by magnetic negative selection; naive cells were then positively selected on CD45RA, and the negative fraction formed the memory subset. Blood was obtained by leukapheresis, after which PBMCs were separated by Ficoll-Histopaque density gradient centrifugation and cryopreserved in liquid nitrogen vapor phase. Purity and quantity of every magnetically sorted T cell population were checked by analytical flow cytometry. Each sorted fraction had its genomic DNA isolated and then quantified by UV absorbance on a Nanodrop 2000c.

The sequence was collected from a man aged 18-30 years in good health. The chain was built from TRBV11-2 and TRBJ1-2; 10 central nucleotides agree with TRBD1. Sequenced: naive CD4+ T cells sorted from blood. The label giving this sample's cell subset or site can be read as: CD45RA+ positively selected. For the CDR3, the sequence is CASSQEDRGEDGYTF. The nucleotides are TGTGCCAGCAGCCAAGAGGACAGGGGGGAAGATGGCTACACCTTC.